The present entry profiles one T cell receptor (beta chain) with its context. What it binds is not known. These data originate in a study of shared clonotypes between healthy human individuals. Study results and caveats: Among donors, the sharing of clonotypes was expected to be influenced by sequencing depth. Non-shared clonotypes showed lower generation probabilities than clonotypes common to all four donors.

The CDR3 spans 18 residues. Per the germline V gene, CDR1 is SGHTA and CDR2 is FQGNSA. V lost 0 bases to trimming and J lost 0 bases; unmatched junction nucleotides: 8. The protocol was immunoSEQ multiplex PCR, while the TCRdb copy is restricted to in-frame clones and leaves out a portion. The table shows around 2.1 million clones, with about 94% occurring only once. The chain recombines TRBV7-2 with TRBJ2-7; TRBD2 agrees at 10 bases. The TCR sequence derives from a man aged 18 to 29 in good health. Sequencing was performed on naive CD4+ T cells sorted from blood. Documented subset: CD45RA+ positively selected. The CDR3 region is CASSLASGRKSDSYEQYF. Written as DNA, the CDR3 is TGTGCCAGCAGCTTAGCTAGCGGGAGGAAATCGGACTCCTACGAGCAGTACTTC.